The 30 T cell receptor beta chains below were found in one sample sequenced in a study of blood T cell repertoires in COVID-19. Here immunoSEQ multiplex PCR was the method, and the copy in TCRdb shows in-frame clones only, minus some. The top ten clones hold 1.5% of a sample with fewer than 300,000 clones, around 87% of them seen once. The sequencing input was peripheral blood. The receptors were sampled from a woman aged 40 to 55 who had recovered from COVID-19.

The V call is TRBV30, the J call TRBJ2-5, with TRBD2 identical over 12 bases. The V and J ends lost 1 base and 5 bases, in that order; junction bases with no gene match: 11. This CDR3 comprises 17 residues. In germline, CDR1 is GTSNPN, CDR2 SVGIG (reference sequence). In DNA, the CDR3 is TGTGCCTGGAGTGCTAGCCGTCTAGCGGGGGGGCCGGAGACCCAGTACTTC. Residues: CAWSASRLAGGPETQYF.

J is TRBJ2-3 and V is TRBV7-2; tentative D call: TRBD2 (6 bases). CDR3 length: 14 residues. The V and J ends lost 6 bases and 12 bases respectively, with 22 bases between them. The germline V gene encodes CDR1 SGHTA and CDR2 FQGNSA. The CDR3 loop is CASRFGAGFPTQYF. In DNA form, the CDR3 reads TGTGCCAGCAGGTTCGGGGCGGGGTTCCCAACTCAGTATTTT.

As to this clone: One end of the junction is discordant with germline, which a read error may explain. The V and J genes are TRBV11-3 and TRBJ2-7; D not resolved. This CDR3 is 13 amino acids long. CDR1 SGHNT and CDR2 YENEEA come from the germline V gene. The CDR3 DNA sequence: TGTGCCAGCAGCCTACTGAGGTCCTCCGAGCAGTACTTC. Translated: CASSLLRSSEQYF.

This chain connects TRBV7-9 to TRBJ2-1; 9 bases line up with TRBD2. In germline, CDR1 is SEHNR, CDR2 FQNEAQ (reference sequence). V lost 5 bases to trimming and J lost 8 bases; unmatched junction nucleotides: 16. CDR3 length equals 17 residues. The CDR3 reads CASSPSSGLALHYEQFF. The CDR3 coding sequence is TGTGCCAGCAGCCCCTCGTCTGGACTAGCGTTACATTATGAGCAGTTCTTC.

This clone was picked up a small number of times. The chain has TRBV2 and TRBJ1-5; D gene ambiguous. The V end lost 7 bases, the J end lost 0 bases, and 10 bases lay between the germline ends. CDR3 size: 14 residues. Germline CDR1 and CDR2: SNHLY and FYNNEI. The CDR3 sequence: CASTDGYSNQPQHF. The CDR3 DNA reads TGTGCCAGCACTGACGGTTATAGCAATCAGCCCCAGCATTTT.

This rearrangement joins TRBV9 to TRBJ1-3; 7 nucleotides agree with TRBD1. Germline trimming cut 2 bases from V and 0 bases from J; bases unmatched to any gene: 5. CDR3 length: 16 residues. From germline, CDR1 is SGDLS and CDR2 YYNGEE. For the CDR3, the DNA is TGTGCCAGCAGCGTCCTAGGGACAGCCTCTGGAAACACCATATATTTT. Translation: CASSVLGTASGNTIYF.

The chain joins TRBV15 to TRBJ1-1; 8 bases agree with TRBD1. After removal of 5 bases from V and 10 bases from J, the junction contained 12 bases not matched to a gene. The CDR3 is made up of 14 amino acids. Germline CDR1 is LNHNV and CDR2 is YYDKDF (reference sequence). CDR3 in amino acids: CATSGTWTGSAAFF. Written as DNA, the CDR3 is TGTGCCACCAGCGGGACATGGACAGGGTCGGCAGCTTTCTTT.

The chain is built from TRBV10-1 and TRBJ1-1; 9 bases are a match to TRBD1. From germline, CDR1 is WNHNN and CDR2 SYGVQD (reference sequence). The V and J ends lost 6 bases and 2 bases, in that order; junction bases with no gene match: 1. The CDR3 sequence is 13 residues long. The CDR3 is CASRGQGNTEAFF. CDR3 bases: TGCGCCAGCAGGGGACAGGGAAACACTGAAGCTTTCTTT.

This rearrangement joins TRBV5-4 to TRBJ2-6, with D possibly being TRBD2 (7 bases). Germline-derived CDR1 and CDR2 are SGHNT and YYREEE (reference sequence). This CDR3 contains 18 residues. The V end was cut by 4 bases, the J end by 0 bases, with 17 bases between. The CDR3 region is CASSPRGGLISGANVLTF. CDR3 nucleotides: TGTGCCAGCAGCCCGAGGGGGGGGCTCATCTCTGGGGCCAACGTCCTGACTTTC.

The V and J genes are TRBV11-2 and TRBJ1-2; D unclear. The V gene's germline CDR1 is SGHAT and CDR2 FQNNGV. Trimming left V 0 bases short and J 7 bases short, with 12 bases between. The CDR3 extends over 14 amino acids. Written as DNA, the CDR3 is TGTGCCAGCAGCTTAGATCCGGGGATTCGTGGCTACACCTTC. This sequence encodes CASSLDPGIRGYTF.

This chain connects TRBV9 to TRBJ1-1; unclear D gene. The length of the CDR3 is 13 residues. V lost 1 base, J lost 3 bases, and 7 bases lay in between. Looked up from germline, CDR1 is SGDLS and CDR2 is YYNGEE. This CDR3 reads CASSVLGDTEAFF. The DNA of the CDR3 is TGTGCCAGCAGCGTACTGGGAGACACTGAAGCTTTCTTT.

This clone was recorded only once. The sample carries other DNA sequences with the same CDR3. V is TRBV18 and J is TRBJ2-5; 7 positions match TRBD2. The CDR3 totals 12 residues. The trim removed 3 bases at V and 5 bases at J, leaving 0 bases unmatched. Germline V gene sequence: CDR1 KGHSH, CDR2 LQKENI. The CDR3 here is CASSPSGETQYF. The DNA of the CDR3 is TGTGCCAGCTCACCTAGCGGGGAGACCCAGTACTTC.

The chain joins TRBV4-3 to TRBJ1-6; 8 bases fit TRBD1. After removal of 5 bases from V and 14 bases from J, the junction contained 11 bases not matched to a gene. CDR1 is LGHNA, CDR2 YSLEER, per germline. The CDR3 loop spans 14 amino acids. The CDR3: CASSSWTGRGTLHF. CDR3 DNA: TGCGCCAGCAGCTCTTGGACAGGGCGAGGAACCCTCCACTTT.

As regards this clone: The same CDR3 is also encoded by other DNA sequences in this sample. This chain uses TRBV5-4 with TRBJ2-5, with 14 bases matching TRBD2. The CDR3 is made up of 16 amino acids. Losses at the gene ends were 4 bases for V and 5 bases for J; bases not matched to a gene: 7. Germline V gives CDR1 SGHNT, CDR2 YYREEE (reference sequence). The chain's CDR3 is CASSPTSGGAGETQYF. The CDR3 DNA sequence: TGTGCCAGCAGCCCGACTAGCGGGGGGGCCGGGGAGACCCAGTACTTC.

The rearrangement links TRBV11-2 to TRBJ2-2, with TRBD1 as a possible D gene (6 bases). CDR1 and CDR2 (germline): SGHAT, FQNNGV. The CDR3 loop spans 15 amino acids. Trimming cost V 6 bases and J 3 bases, with 14 bases left between them. CDR3 sequence: CASSPEGVDTGELFF. CDR3 bases: TGTGCCAGCAGTCCAGAGGGGGTCGACACCGGGGAGCTGTTTTTT. Drawing the rest from reference TRBV11-2 and TRBJ2-2, the complete variable domain is EAGVAQSPRYKIIEKRQSVAFWCNPISGHATLYWYQQILGQGPKLLIQFQNNGVVDDSQLPKDRFSAERLKGVDSTLKIQPAKLEDSAVYLCASSPEGVDTGELFFGEGSRLTVL.

This chain connects TRBV7-9 to TRBJ1-1; no reliable D call. This CDR3 region has 14 residues. Trimming stripped 2 bases from V and 1 base from J, with 8 bases between. The germline gives CDR1 SEHNR, CDR2 FQNEAQ (reference sequence). The CDR3 bases are TGTGCCAGCAGCTTAAATCTAGGGAACACTGAAGCTTTCTTT. Translation gives CASSLNLGNTEAFF.

Remarks on this clone: The same CDR3 also results from other DNA sequences found in this sample. This chain uses TRBV18 with TRBJ2-5, with 9 bases that match TRBD1. The CDR3 contains 15 residues. Germline V gene sequence: CDR1 KGHSH, CDR2 LQKENI. V gave up 3 bases and J gave up 5 bases; unmatched junction bases: 7. CDR3: CASSPPGQGRETQYF. The DNA of the CDR3 is TGTGCCAGCTCACCGCCGGGACAGGGTCGCGAGACCCAGTACTTC. The whole variable domain, remainder taken from reference TRBV18 and TRBJ2-5, is NAGVMQNPRHLVRRRGQEARLRCSPMKGHSHVYWYRQLPEEGLKFMVYLQKENIIDESGMPKERFSAEFPKEGPSILRIQQVVRGDSAAYFCASSPPGQGRETQYFGPGTRLLVL.

This chain joins TRBV10-3 and TRBJ1-1; D perhaps matches TRBD1 (5 bases). The CDR3 contains 15 residues. The germline V gene encodes CDR1 ENHRY and CDR2 SYGVKD. V was cut by 3 bases and J by 3 bases, with 14 bases left in between. CDR3 DNA sequence: TGTGCCATCAGTGACCTGACAGTATTGTACACTGAAGCTTTCTTT. Amino acids: CAISDLTVLYTEAFF.

The gene calls are TRBV5-1 and TRBJ1-4; 7 nucleotides match TRBD1. The germline CDR1 and CDR2 sequences are SGHRS and YFSETQ. The CDR3 sequence is 16 residues long. With 0 bases clipped from V and 7 bases from J, the junction kept 9 bases outside the gene matches. The CDR3 is CASSLVTGTETEKLFF. The CDR3 region has the DNA TGCGCCAGCAGCTTGGTGACCGGGACAGAGACTGAAAAACTGTTTTTT.

The rearrangement uses TRBV5-1 and TRBJ2-2, with 8 bases identical to TRBD1. Germline CDR1 reads SGHRS; CDR2 reads YFSETQ. With 0 bases clipped from V and 3 bases from J, the junction kept 13 bases outside the gene matches. This CDR3 comprises 19 residues. The CDR3 DNA sequence: TGCGCCAGCAGCTTGGGCTCGGGACAGGTCTCTCAGGACACCGGGGAGCTGTTTTTT. Translating gives CASSLGSGQVSQDTGELFF.

This chain uses TRBV15 with TRBJ2-3, with 9 bases lining up with TRBD1. Germline lookup yields CDR1 LNHNV and CDR2 YYDKDF (reference sequence). The CDR3 sequence is 17 residues long. J gave up 8 bases and V 0 bases, and 12 bases lay outside the gene matches. In nucleotides, the CDR3 is TGTGCCACCAGCAGAGATCAGGGGACAGGGAGTGAGGGTACGCAGTATTTT. This translates into CATSRDQGTGSEGTQYF.

This clone has a single count. The V and J genes are TRBV2 and TRBJ2-7; D is perhaps TRBD1 (6 bases). V was pared by 5 bases and J by 5 bases, with 13 bases between. This CDR3 is 13 amino acids long. Germline CDR1 SNHLY, CDR2 FYNNEI. CDR3 DNA sequence: TGTGCCAGCAGTACCGTCAGGGGCGACGAGCAGTACTTC. The encoded protein is CASSTVRGDEQYF.

V usage is TRBV11-2 and J usage is TRBJ2-7, with D possibly being TRBD2 (6 bases). The CDR3 totals 15 residues. V was pared by 1 base and J by 5 bases, with 15 bases between. CDR1 and CDR2 (germline): SGHAT, FQNNGV. The CDR3 is CASSLGSGGSHEQYF. CDR3 DNA sequence: TGTGCCAGCAGCTTAGGGAGTGGAGGGAGCCACGAGCAGTACTTC.

J is TRBJ2-5 and V is TRBV19, with 7 bases aligning to TRBD1. The CDR3 runs to 16 residues. The V gene's germline CDR1 is LNHDA and CDR2 SQIVND (reference sequence). Losses at the gene ends were 6 bases for V and 4 bases for J; bases not matched to a gene: 14. CDR3 residues: CASSRTRGQAGETQYF. CDR3 nucleotides: TGTGCCAGTAGCCGCACGCGAGGACAGGCGGGAGAGACCCAGTACTTC.

This chain links TRBV29-1 with TRBJ1-2, with a tentative D call TRBD1 (6 bases). CDR3 length equals 15 residues. Germline-derived CDR1 and CDR2 are SQVTM and ANQGSEA. The CDR3 nucleotides read TGCACCCCGTTGAGGGGCCTGGACAGAGAGGATGGCTACACCTTC. Translating gives CTPLRGLDREDGYTF.

CDR3 DNA sequence: TGTGCCAGCAGCCGGAATACGGGATATGGCTACACCTTC. Its translation is CASSRNTGYGYTF. The genes are TRBV6-5 and TRBJ1-2; D uncertain. V was trimmed by 6 bases and J by 5 bases, leaving 13 bases between them. Germline-derived CDR1 and CDR2 are MNHEY and SVGAGI. This CDR3 has 13 amino acids.

CDR3 in DNA: TGTGCCATCAGTGACCGGGGGACAGGGCCGAACTATGGCTACACCTTC. This sequence encodes CAISDRGTGPNYGYTF. This rearrangement joins TRBV10-3 to TRBJ1-2; 9 bases agree with TRBD1. The CDR3 covers 16 residues. Looked up from germline, CDR1 is ENHRY and CDR2 is SYGVKD. Trimming removed 3 bases from V and 2 bases from J; junction bases left unmatched: 7.

DNA for the CDR3: TGTGCCAGTCGTAGCGGGGGCACAGATACGCAGTATTTT. Its translation: CASRSGGTDTQYF. This sequence joins TRBV19 and TRBJ2-3; 8 nucleotides line up with TRBD2. Germline assignment: CDR1 LNHDA and CDR2 SQIVND (reference sequence). This CDR3 has 13 amino acids. V gave up 8 bases and J gave up 1 base; unmatched junction bases: 2.

The chain joins TRBV9 to TRBJ2-2; D is perhaps TRBD1 (5 bases). The CDR3 covers 14 residues. The V and J ends lost 0 bases and 13 bases respectively, with 16 bases between them. Germline lookup yields CDR1 SGDLS and CDR2 YYNGEE. CDR3 residues: CASSVDSRTPGLFF. CDR3 nucleotide sequence: TGTGCCAGCAGCGTAGATTCTCGGACACCGGGGCTGTTTTTT.

This clone was counted only a few times. This chain links TRBV2 with TRBJ1-1, with D unresolved. CDR1 and CDR2 from the germline V gene are SNHLY and FYNNEI. The CDR3 covers 14 residues. The ends were cut back, 4 bases at V and 1 base at J, with 10 bases in the middle. In DNA, the CDR3 is TGTGCCAGCAGTGCCGCCATCGGGAACACTGAAGCTTTCTTT. The encoded protein is CASSAAIGNTEAFF.